Following are 4 T cell receptor beta chains from one sample sequenced in a study of blood T cell repertoires in COVID-19. Libraries were prepared by immunoSEQ multiplex PCR; TCRdb keeps only in-frame clonotypes and omits some of them. The sample gives around 340,000 clones, 70% to 90% of which show up once; around 4.5% is in the top ten. Sequenced: PBMCs or T cells enriched from blood (not recorded which). The receptors shown here come from a woman between 40 and 50 years old with acute COVID-19.

This chain links TRBV28 with TRBJ1-4; D gene uncertain. This CDR3 has 11 residues. Germline V gives CDR1 MDHEN, CDR2 SYDVKM. V was cut by 4 bases and J by 10 bases, with 7 bases left in between. CDR3 amino acids: CASSWAGKLFF. The CDR3, as DNA: TGTGCCAGCAGTTGGGCAGGAAAACTGTTTTTT.

The chain links TRBV5-1 to TRBJ2-3; D is ambiguous. The CDR3 length is 13 residues. The germline V gene encodes CDR1 SGHRS and CDR2 YFSETQ. V shed 6 bases and J shed 2 bases, with 10 bases lying between them. As DNA, the CDR3 is TGCGCCAGCAATTTCGGGTTCACAGATACGCAGTATTTT. It encodes CASNFGFTDTQYF.

The rearrangement links TRBV6-4 to TRBJ1-1, with a tentative D call TRBD1 (5 bases). V was pared by 6 bases and J by 1 base, with 9 bases between. This CDR3 is built from 13 residues. Germline CDR1 is MRHNA and CDR2 is SNTAGT. The CDR3 sequence: CASRGGPNTEAFF. Here the CDR3 DNA reads TGTGCCAGCAGGGGGGGTCCGAACACTGAAGCTTTCTTT.

The chain joins TRBV28 to TRBJ1-1, with D possibly TRBD1 on 6 matching bases. This CDR3 is built from 14 residues. CDR1 MDHEN and CDR2 SYDVKM come from the germline V gene. The germline V and J ends were trimmed by 7 bases and 4 bases, with 16 bases remaining between them. CDR3 in DNA: TGTGCCAGCACCAATGTTGAGACAGGCACTGAAGCTTTCTTT. Its protein is CASTNVETGTEAFF.